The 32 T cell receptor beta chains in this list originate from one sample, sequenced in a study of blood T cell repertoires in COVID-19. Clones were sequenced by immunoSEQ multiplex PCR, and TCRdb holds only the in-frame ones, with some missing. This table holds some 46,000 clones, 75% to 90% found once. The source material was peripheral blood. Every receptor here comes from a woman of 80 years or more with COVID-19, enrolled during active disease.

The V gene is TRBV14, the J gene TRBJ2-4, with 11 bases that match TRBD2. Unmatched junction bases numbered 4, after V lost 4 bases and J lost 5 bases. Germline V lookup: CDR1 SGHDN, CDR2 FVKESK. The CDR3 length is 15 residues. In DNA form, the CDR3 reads TGTGCCAGCAGCCCCCCGGGACTAGCGGAAAACATTCAGTACTTC. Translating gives CASSPPGLAENIQYF. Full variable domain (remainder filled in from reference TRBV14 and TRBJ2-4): EAGVTQFPSHSVIEKGQTVTLRCDPISGHDNLYWYRRVMGKEIKFLLHFVKESKQDESGMPNNRFLAERTGGTYSTLKVQPAELEDSGVYFCASSPPGLAENIQYFGAGTRLSVL.

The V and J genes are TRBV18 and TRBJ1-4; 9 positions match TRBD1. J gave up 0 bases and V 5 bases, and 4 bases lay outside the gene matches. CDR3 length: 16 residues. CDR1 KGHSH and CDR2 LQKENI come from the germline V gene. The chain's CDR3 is CASSADRGATNEKLFF. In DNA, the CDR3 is TGTGCCAGCTCAGCCGACAGGGGGGCAACTAATGAAAAACTGTTTTTT.

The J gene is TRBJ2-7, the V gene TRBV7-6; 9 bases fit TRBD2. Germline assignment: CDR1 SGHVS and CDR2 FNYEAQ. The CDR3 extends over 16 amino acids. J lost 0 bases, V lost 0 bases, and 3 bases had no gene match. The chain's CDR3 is CASSLASGSLSYEQYF. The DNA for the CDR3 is TGTGCCAGCAGCTTAGCTAGCGGGAGCCTCTCCTACGAGCAGTACTTC.

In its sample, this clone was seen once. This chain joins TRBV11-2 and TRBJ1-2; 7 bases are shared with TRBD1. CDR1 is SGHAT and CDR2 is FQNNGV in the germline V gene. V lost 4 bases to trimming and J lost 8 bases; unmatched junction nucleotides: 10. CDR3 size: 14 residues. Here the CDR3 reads CASSSPRQGGGYTF. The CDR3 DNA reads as TGTGCCAGCAGCTCCCCCCGACAGGGCGGAGGCTACACCTTC.

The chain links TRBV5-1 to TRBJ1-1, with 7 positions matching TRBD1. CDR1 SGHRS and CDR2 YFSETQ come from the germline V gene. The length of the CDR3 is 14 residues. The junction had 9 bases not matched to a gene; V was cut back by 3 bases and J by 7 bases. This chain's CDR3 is CASSSKTGVSEAFF. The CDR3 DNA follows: TGCGCCAGCAGCTCGAAAACAGGGGTTAGTGAAGCTTTCTTT.

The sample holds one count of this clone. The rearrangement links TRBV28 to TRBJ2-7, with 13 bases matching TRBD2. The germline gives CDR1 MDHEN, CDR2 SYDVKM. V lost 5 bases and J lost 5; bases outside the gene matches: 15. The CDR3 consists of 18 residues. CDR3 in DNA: TGTGCCAGCAGTCCAGGACTAGCGGGGGCCCCTTTTTGGAACGAGCAGTACTTC. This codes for CASSPGLAGAPFWNEQYF.

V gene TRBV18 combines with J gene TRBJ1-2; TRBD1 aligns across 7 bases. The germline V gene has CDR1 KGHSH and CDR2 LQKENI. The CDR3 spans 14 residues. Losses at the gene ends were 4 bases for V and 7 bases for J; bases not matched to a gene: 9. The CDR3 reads CASSLWEDRSGYTF. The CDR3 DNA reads TGTGCCAGCTCACTCTGGGAGGACAGGAGTGGCTACACCTTC.

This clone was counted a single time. CDR3 sequence reads: CASSPGLAGSTDTQYF. CDR3 nucleotide sequence: TGCGCCAGCAGCCCGGGACTAGCGGGGAGCACAGATACGCAGTATTTT. V and J are TRBV5-1 and TRBJ2-3; TRBD2 matches at 13 bases. Germline V gives CDR1 SGHRS, CDR2 YFSETQ. Unmatched junction bases numbered 2, after V lost 4 bases and J lost 0 bases. CDR3 size: 16 residues.

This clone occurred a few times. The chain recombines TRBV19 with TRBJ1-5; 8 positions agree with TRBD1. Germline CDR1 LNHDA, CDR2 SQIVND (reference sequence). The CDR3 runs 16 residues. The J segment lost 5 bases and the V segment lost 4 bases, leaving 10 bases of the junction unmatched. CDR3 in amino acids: CASSTSGQGRDQPQHF. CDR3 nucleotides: TGTGCCAGTAGTACCTCTGGACAGGGACGTGATCAGCCCCAGCATTTT.

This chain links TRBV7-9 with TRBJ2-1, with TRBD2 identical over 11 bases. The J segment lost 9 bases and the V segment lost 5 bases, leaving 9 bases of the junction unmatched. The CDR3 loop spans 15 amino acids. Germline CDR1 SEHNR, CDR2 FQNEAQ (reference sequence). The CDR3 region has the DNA TGTGCCAGCAGCCGTTTAGCGGGGGGGCTTAGTGAGCAGTTCTTC. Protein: CASSRLAGGLSEQFF.

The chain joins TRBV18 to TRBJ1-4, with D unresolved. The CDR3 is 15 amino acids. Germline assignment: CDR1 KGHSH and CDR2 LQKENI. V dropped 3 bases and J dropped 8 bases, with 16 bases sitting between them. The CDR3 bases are TGTGCCAGCTCACCTACTGCCACGGTTGAGGAAAAACTGTTTTTT. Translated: CASSPTATVEEKLFF.

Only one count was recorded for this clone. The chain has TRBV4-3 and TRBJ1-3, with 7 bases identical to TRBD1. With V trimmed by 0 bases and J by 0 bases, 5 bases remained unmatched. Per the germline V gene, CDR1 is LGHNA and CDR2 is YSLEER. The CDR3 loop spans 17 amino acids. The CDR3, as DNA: TGCGCCAGCAGCCAAGACCGGACAGGATACTCTGGAAACACCATATATTTT. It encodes CASSQDRTGYSGNTIYF.

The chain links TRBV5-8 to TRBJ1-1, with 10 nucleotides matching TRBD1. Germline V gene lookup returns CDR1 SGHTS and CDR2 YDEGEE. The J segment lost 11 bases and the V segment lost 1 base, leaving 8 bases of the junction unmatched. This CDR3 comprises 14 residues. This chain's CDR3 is CASSLRQGAVAAFF. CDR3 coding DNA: TGTGCCAGCAGCTTGAGACAGGGGGCGGTTGCCGCTTTCTTT.

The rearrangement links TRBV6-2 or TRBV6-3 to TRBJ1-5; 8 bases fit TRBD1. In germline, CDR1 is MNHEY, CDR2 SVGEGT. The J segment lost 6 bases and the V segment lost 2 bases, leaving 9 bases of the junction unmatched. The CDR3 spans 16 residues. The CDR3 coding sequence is TGTGCCAGCAGTTACGGCGGACAGGGCTTAGGTCAGCCCCAGCATTTT. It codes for CASSYGGQGLGQPQHF.

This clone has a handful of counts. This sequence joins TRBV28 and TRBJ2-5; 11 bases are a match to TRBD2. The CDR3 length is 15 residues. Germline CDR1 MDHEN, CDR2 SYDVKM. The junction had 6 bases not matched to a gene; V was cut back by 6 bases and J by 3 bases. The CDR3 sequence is CASRLTSGREETQYF. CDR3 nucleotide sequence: TGTGCCAGCAGGCTCACTAGCGGGAGAGAAGAGACCCAGTACTTC.

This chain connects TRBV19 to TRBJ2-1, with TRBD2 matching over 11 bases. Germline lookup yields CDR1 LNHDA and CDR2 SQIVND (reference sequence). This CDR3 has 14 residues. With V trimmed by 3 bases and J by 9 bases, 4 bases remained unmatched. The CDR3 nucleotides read TGTGCCAGTAGTATGGTAGCGGGAGGGCGTGAGCAGTTCTTC. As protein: CASSMVAGGREQFF. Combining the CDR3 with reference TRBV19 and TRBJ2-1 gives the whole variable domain DGGITQSPKYLFRKEGQNVTLSCEQNLNHDAMYWYRQDPGQGLRLIYYSQIVNDFQKGDIAEGYSVSREKKESFPLTVTSAQKNPTAFYLCASSMVAGGREQFFGPGTRLTVL.

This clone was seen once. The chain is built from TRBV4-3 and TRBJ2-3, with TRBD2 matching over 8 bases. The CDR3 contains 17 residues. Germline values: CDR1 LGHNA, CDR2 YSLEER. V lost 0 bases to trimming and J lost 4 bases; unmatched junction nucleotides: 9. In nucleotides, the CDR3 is TGCGCCAGCAGCCAAGATTGGGCGGGGGGCTCTCCAGATACGCAGTATTTT. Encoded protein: CASSQDWAGGSPDTQYF.

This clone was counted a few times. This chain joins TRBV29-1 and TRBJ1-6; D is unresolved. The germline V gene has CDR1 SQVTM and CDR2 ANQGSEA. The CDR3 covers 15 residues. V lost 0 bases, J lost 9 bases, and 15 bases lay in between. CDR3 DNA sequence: TGCAGCGTTGAAGATCATCAGGCATTCATTTCACCCCTCCACTTT. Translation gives CSVEDHQAFISPLHF.

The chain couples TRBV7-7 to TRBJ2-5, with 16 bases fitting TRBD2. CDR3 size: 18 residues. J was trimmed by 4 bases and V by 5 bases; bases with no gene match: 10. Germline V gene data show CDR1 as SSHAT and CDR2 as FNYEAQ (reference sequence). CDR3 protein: CASSEGLAGGPRRETQYF. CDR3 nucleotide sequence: TGTGCCAGCAGCGAGGGACTAGCGGGGGGGCCTCGGAGAGAGACCCAGTACTTC.

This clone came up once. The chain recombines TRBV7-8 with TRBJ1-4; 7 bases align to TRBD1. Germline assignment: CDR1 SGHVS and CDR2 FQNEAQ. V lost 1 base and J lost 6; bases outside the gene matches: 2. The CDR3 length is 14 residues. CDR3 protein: CASSLGQGYEKLFF. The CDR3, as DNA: TGTGCCAGCAGCTTAGGACAGGGTTATGAAAAACTGTTTTTT.

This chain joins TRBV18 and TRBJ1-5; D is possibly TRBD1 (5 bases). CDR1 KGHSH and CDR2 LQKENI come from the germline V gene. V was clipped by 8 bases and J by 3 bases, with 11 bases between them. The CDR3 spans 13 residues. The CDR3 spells CASRDSTNQPQHF. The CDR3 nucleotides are TGTGCCAGCCGCGACAGCACCAATCAGCCCCAGCATTTT.

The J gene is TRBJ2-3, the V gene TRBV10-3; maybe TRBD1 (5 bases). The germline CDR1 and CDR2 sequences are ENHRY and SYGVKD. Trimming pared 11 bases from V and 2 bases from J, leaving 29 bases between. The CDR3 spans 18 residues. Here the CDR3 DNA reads TGTGCCTCTTCCCCTAGGACAAAGGACCCGGGCTACACAGATACGCAGTATTTT. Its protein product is CASSPRTKDPGYTDTQYF.

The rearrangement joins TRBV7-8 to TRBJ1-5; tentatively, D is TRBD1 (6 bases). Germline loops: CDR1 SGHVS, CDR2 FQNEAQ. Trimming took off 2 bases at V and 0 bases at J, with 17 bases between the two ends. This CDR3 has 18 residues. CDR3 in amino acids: CASSLWGFGGYSNQPQHF. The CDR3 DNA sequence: TGTGCCAGCAGCTTATGGGGATTTGGGGGCTATAGCAATCAGCCCCAGCATTTT.

CDR3 loop: CASRSDRVDEQYF. CDR3 bases: TGTGCCAGCAGGTCGGACAGGGTTGACGAGCAGTACTTC. The chain employs TRBV6-5 and TRBJ2-7, with 8 positions matching TRBD1. The CDR3 is made up of 13 amino acids. V shed 6 bases and J 5 bases; nucleotides not matched to a gene: 6. Germline V gene lookup returns CDR1 MNHEY and CDR2 SVGAGI.

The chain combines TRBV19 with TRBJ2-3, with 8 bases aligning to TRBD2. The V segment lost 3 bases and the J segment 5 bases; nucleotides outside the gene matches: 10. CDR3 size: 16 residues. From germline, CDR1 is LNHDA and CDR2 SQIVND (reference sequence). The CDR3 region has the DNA TGTGCCAGTAGTATCTCCCGCGGGGGGCGGGTAGATACGCAGTATTTT. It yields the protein CASSISRGGRVDTQYF. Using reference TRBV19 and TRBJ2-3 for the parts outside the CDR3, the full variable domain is DGGITQSPKYLFRKEGQNVTLSCEQNLNHDAMYWYRQDPGQGLRLIYYSQIVNDFQKGDIAEGYSVSREKKESFPLTVTSAQKNPTAFYLCASSISRGGRVDTQYFGPGTRLTVL.

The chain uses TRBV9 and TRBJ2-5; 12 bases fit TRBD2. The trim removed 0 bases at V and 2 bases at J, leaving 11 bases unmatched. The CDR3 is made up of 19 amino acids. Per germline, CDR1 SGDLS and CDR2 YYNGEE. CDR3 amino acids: CASSVGPASGGATQETQYF. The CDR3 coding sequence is TGTGCCAGCAGCGTAGGTCCGGCTAGCGGGGGGGCCACACAAGAGACCCAGTACTTC.

The CDR3 here is CASRQGDSPNTGELFF. CDR3 DNA: TGTGCCAGCAGACAAGGGGACAGCCCGAACACCGGGGAGCTGTTTTTT. The chain links TRBV27 to TRBJ2-2; TRBD1 matches at 7 bases. The V gene's germline CDR1 is MNHEY and CDR2 SMNVEV (reference sequence). The CDR3 loop spans 16 amino acids. The ends lost 6 bases at V and 0 bases at J; junction bases unmatched: 7.

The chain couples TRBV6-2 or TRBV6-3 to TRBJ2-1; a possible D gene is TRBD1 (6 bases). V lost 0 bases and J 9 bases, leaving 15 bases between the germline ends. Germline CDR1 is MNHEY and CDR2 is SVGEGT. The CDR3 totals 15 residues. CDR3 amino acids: CASSYSRDINTEQFF. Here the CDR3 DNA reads TGTGCCAGCAGTTACTCTCGGGACATAAACACTGAGCAGTTCTTC.

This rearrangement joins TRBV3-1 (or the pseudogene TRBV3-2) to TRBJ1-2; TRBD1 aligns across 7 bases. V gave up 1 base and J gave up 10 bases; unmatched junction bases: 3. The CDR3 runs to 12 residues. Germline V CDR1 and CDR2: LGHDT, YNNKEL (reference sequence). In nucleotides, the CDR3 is TGTGCCAGCAGCCAAGCTGGGACAGCCTACACCTTC. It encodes CASSQAGTAYTF.

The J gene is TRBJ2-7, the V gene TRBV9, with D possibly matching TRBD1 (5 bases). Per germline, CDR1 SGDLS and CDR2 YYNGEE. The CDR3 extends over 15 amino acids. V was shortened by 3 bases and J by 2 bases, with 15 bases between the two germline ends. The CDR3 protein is CASSAQGINPYEQYF. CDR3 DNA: TGTGCCAGCAGCGCCCAGGGTATAAACCCCTACGAGCAGTACTTC.

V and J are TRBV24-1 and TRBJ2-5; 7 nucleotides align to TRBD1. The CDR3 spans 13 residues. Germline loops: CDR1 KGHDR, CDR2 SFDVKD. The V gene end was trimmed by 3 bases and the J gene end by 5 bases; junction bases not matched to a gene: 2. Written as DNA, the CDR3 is TGTGCCACCAGTGATCTCAGGGGGGAGACCCAGTACTTC. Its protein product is CATSDLRGETQYF.

This CDR3 is CASTRESGNTIYF. The CDR3 DNA is TGTGCCAGCACCCGAGAGTCTGGAAACACCATATATTTT. V is TRBV2 and J is TRBJ1-3; D remains ambiguous. V lost 7 bases and J 1 base, leaving 8 bases between the germline ends. The CDR3 runs to 13 residues. Germline loops: CDR1 SNHLY, CDR2 FYNNEI. Variable domain in full (rest from reference TRBV2 and TRBJ1-3): EPEVTQTPSHQVTQMGQEVILRCVPISNHLYFYWYRQILGQKVEFLVSFYNNEISEKSEIFDDQFSVERPDGSNFTLKIRSTKLEDSAMYFCASTRESGNTIYFGEGSWLTVV.